This record looks at one T cell receptor beta chain sequence and its context. Its antigen remains unidentified. Base qualities are not recorded, but no much larger clone differs from it by a single base. The trim is 5 bases for V and 6 bases for J, with a gap of 13 bases between the germline ends. CDR1 and CDR2 are read off the germline V gene (reference sequence) as LNHDA and SQIVND. CDR3 length: 13 amino acids, cysteine to phenylalanine. The retained sequence is limited to the CDR3, 39 bases, with the frame set at the first base. The data originate from a study of technical replicates of blood from a few donors (dated by TCRdb to about 2017). The library relied on the immunoSEQ multiplex PCR assay. TCRdb holds this immuneACCESS table with in-frame rearrangements only. Some clones are missing; in checked studies, unresolved V genes explain under half, and the rest has no known cause. This sample is represented by around 84,000 clones; around 97% of them were singletons. 0.15% to 0.2% of the sample comes from the top ten.

The chain was built from TRBV19 and TRBJ1-1; TRBD1 could be the D gene, as 5 bases match. The sequence derives from a human donor in good health. The source material was T cells isolated from PBMCs. The CDR3 reads as follows: CASSVQGGAEAFF. The DNA reads TGTGCCAGTAGTGTTCAGGGCGGGGCTGAAGCTTTCTTT.